A selection of T cell receptor beta chains follows, all from one sample in a study of cytomegalovirus exposure and HLA in healthy donors. The repertoire was sequenced with immunoSEQ multiplex PCR; TCRdb's copy has only in-frame clones and lacks some. The top ten clones hold 1.1% to 1.5% of a sample with approximately 150,000 clones, around 68% of them seen once. Sequenced: PBMCs. The receptors were gathered from a man over 45 in good health and CMV-seronegative. CDR3s include the opening cysteine and the closing phenylalanine or tryptophan. The order of the fields is J gene, V gene, D gene, clone size, CDR3 protein, CDR3 DNA. A D gene is named only where the DNA matches it firmly. Rows give clone size only sometimes, using once, few, many, or a class for an expanded clone.

TRBJ1-6 TRBV5-1 TRBD1 . CASSPGDSSYNSPLHF TGCGCCAGCAGCCCGGGGGACAGCTCCTATAATTCACCCCTCCACTTT
TRBJ2-1 TRBV5-1 TRBD1 few CASSLEGTGKINEQFF TGCGCCAGCAGCTTGGAAGGGACAGGGAAAATCAATGAGCAGTTCTTC
TRBJ2-5 TRBV7-2 TRBD2 . CASSLGASGGQETQYF TGTGCCAGCAGCTTAGGGGCTAGCGGGGGACAAGAGACCCAGTACTTC
TRBJ2-1 TRBV5-1 TRBD2 . CASSSRGGQGSEQFF TGCGCCAGCAGCTCCCGGGGGGGCCAAGGTAGTGAGCAGTTCTTC
TRBJ2-5 TRBV2 TRBD1 . CASTQNKQGARGTQYF TGTGCCAGCACCCAGAACAAACAGGGGGCAAGGGGGACCCAGTACTTC
TRBJ1-1 TRBV7-9 . . CASSLRGNTEAFF TGTGCCAGCAGCTTACGAGGGAACACTGAAGCTTTCTTT
TRBJ1-2 TRBV28 TRBD1 . CASRGTGTGTYGYTF TGTGCCAGCAGGGGGACGGGGACAGGGACCTATGGCTACACCTTC
TRBJ2-7 TRBV6-5 TRBD2 . CASTGLAGVKNEQYF TGTGCCAGCACTGGACTAGCGGGGGTGAAGAACGAGCAGTACTTC
TRBJ2-7 TRBV6-5 . . CASSYSGTHNEQYF TGTGCCAGCAGTTACTCGGGGACACACAACGAGCAGTACTTC
TRBJ1-1 TRBV6-6 . few CASSYSSTEAFF TGTGCCAGCAGTTACTCGAGCACTGAAGCTTTCTTT
TRBJ1-6 TRBV28 . few CASSPPGAPLHF TGTGCCAGCAGTCCTCCGGGGGCACCCCTCCACTTT
TRBJ1-5 TRBV27 . few CASSLERGQPQHF TGTGCCAGCAGTTTGGAAAGGGGTCAGCCCCAGCATTTT
TRBJ1-2 TRBV20-1 . . CSASDSHGYTF TGCAGTGCTAGTGACAGCCATGGCTACACCTTC
TRBJ2-2 TRBV6-4 TRBD2 . CASTRLAGAGELFF TGTGCCAGCACCCGACTAGCGGGGGCCGGGGAGCTGTTTTTT
TRBJ2-7 TRBV19 TRBD1 . CATGQGSLYEQYF TGTGCCACCGGACAGGGAAGCCTCTACGAGCAGTACTTC
TRBJ2-1 TRBV29-1 TRBD1 . CSVRDREIYNEQFF TGCAGCGTTAGGGACAGGGAAATCTACAATGAGCAGTTCTTC
TRBJ2-1 TRBV5-1 TRBD1 . CASSLTRQGRNEQFF TGCGCCAGCAGCTTAACCCGACAGGGTCGAAATGAGCAGTTCTTC
TRBJ2-1 TRBV25-1 TRBD1 . CASSDERRTGGAYNEQFF TGTGCCAGCAGTGACGAGCGCCGGACAGGGGGCGCCTACAATGAGCAGTTCTTC
TRBJ2-7 TRBV2 . . CASSEVGYYEQYF TGTGCCAGCAGTGAAGTGGGCTACTACGAGCAGTACTTC
TRBJ2-2 TRBV7-3 TRBD1 few CASSLFGTESTGELFF TGTGCCAGCAGCTTATTTGGGACAGAGAGCACCGGGGAGCTGTTTTTT
TRBJ1-1 TRBV7-2 TRBD1 . CASSSRDRVTEAFF TGTGCCAGCAGCTCCCGGGACAGGGTCACTGAAGCTTTCTTT
TRBJ1-5 TRBV10-2 . few CASSEVTGSQPQHF TGCGCCAGCAGTGAGGTAACAGGGTCTCAGCCCCAGCATTTT
TRBJ2-2 TRBV5-4 . . CASSQRGTNTGELFF TGTGCCAGCAGCCAGAGAGGAACAAACACCGGGGAGCTGTTTTTT
TRBJ2-7 TRBV19 TRBD2 few CASGTSGGAPSYEQYF TGTGCCAGCGGGACTAGCGGGGGGGCTCCCTCCTACGAGCAGTACTTC
TRBJ2-1 TRBV5-1 . . CASSVRGADNEQFF TGCGCCAGCAGCGTTAGAGGAGCGGACAATGAGCAGTTCTTC
TRBJ1-1 TRBV28 . once CAIWQDTEAFF TGTGCCATCTGGCAGGACACTGAAGCTTTCTTT
TRBJ2-3 TRBV12-2 . few CASPLLATSTDTQYF TGTGCAAGTCCCCTACTAGCGACTAGCACAGATACGCAGTATTTT
TRBJ2-5 TRBV10-2 . few CASRGDLEETQYF TGCGCCAGCAGGGGGGACTTGGAAGAGACCCAGTACTTC
TRBJ2-2 TRBV5-1 TRBD2 . CASGLLAGVKSGELFF TGCGCCAGCGGCCTACTAGCGGGGGTCAAGAGCGGGGAGCTGTTTTTT
TRBJ2-3 TRBV28 TRBD1 . CASSYPMDRGGDTQYF TGTGCCAGCAGTTATCCCATGGACAGGGGGGGAGATACGCAGTATTTT
TRBJ2-3 TRBV2 TRBD2 . CASSERLAGSTDTQYF TGTGCCAGCAGTGAGAGGCTAGCGGGGTCCACAGATACGCAGTATTTT
TRBJ2-5 TRBV7-2 . . CASSLLQGAETQYF TGTGCCAGCAGCTTACTCCAGGGCGCAGAGACCCAGTACTTC
TRBJ2-7 TRBV7-9 TRBD2 . CASSLTGGLGEQYF TGTGCCAGCAGCTTAACGGGGGGGCTAGGGGAGCAGTACTTC
TRBJ1-2 TRBV6-1 TRBD1 . CASRSSDRGDYGYTF TGTGCCAGCAGGTCCTCCGACAGGGGAGACTATGGCTACACCTTC
TRBJ2-5 TRBV28 TRBD1 once CASVRRGQGATMETQYF TGTGCCAGCGTCCGGAGAGGACAGGGGGCAACAATGGAGACCCAGTACTTC
TRBJ1-2 TRBV7-2 . once CASSLAPGSGYGYTF TGTGCCAGCAGCTTAGCGCCGGGGTCGGGCTATGGCTACACCTTC
TRBJ2-7 TRBV14 . once CASSQVEGYEQYF TGTGCCAGCAGCCAAGTAGAGGGCTACGAGCAGTACTTC
TRBJ1-5 TRBV7-2 TRBD1 . CASSPEGQGYQPQHF TGTGCCAGCAGCCCGGAGGGACAGGGCTATCAGCCCCAGCATTTT
TRBJ2-3 TRBV4-2 TRBD2 . CASSRGGTSGLTDTQYF TGTGCCAGCAGCCGAGGCGGAACTAGCGGACTCACAGATACGCAGTATTTT
TRBJ2-2 TRBV6-5 . . CASSYGLTNTGELFF TGTGCCAGCAGCTACGGACTTACGAACACCGGGGAGCTGTTTTTT
TRBJ1-2 TRBV19 TRBD1 . CASSIGGVQGAGGYTF TGTGCCAGTAGTATCGGAGGGGTACAGGGGGCTGGTGGCTACACCTTC
TRBJ1-2 TRBV16 TRBD1 few CASSQSAGQLNYGYTF TGTGCCAGCAGCCAATCGGCGGGACAGCTTAACTATGGCTACACCTTC
TRBJ1-2 TRBV27 . . CASSLVPDYGYTF TGTGCCAGCAGTTTAGTCCCTGACTATGGCTACACCTTC
TRBJ2-1 TRBV7-9 TRBD1 . CASSFIRQGRFYNEQFF TGTGCCAGCAGCTTCATTCGACAGGGTCGGTTCTACAATGAGCAGTTCTTC
TRBJ2-3 TRBV9 TRBD2 . CASRDPTGTRGLGTQYF TGTGCCAGCAGAGATCCTACCGGGACTAGAGGTCTGGGTACGCAGTATTTT
TRBJ2-1 TRBV5-1 TRBD1 . CASSWTGGGYNEQFF TGCGCCAGCAGCTGGACAGGGGGGGGTTACAATGAGCAGTTCTTC
TRBJ1-3 TRBV6-5 TRBD1 . CASSRTGVSGNTIYF TGTGCCAGCAGTCGAACAGGGGTCTCTGGAAACACCATATATTTT
TRBJ2-5 TRBV28 . once CASSSPPVETQYF TGTGCCAGCAGTTCCCCCCCCGTGGAGACCCAGTACTTC
TRBJ1-1 TRBV27 TRBD1 . CASSVTGSEAFF TGTGCCAGCAGTGTGACAGGGTCTGAAGCTTTCTTT
TRBJ2-6 TRBV5-4 . . CASTPREPGANVLTF TGTGCCAGCACGCCACGGGAACCTGGGGCCAACGTCCTGACTTTC
TRBJ1-1 TRBV6-6 . . CASSTYGGVAFF TGTGCCAGCAGCACATACGGCGGGGTAGCTTTCTTT
TRBJ2-7 TRBV25-1 . . CASSEWRRTTYEQYF TGTGCCAGCAGTGAATGGAGGCGGACTACCTACGAGCAGTACTTC
TRBJ1-2 TRBV28 . few CASSLSGRDYGYTF TGTGCCAGCAGTTTATCGGGCAGGGACTATGGCTACACCTTC
TRBJ1-2 TRBV7-9 . . CASSLVLQDYGYTF TGTGCCAGCAGCTTAGTGCTACAGGACTATGGCTACACCTTC
TRBJ1-2 TRBV4-1 . . CASSQVAGNYGYTF TGCGCCAGCAGCCAAGTGGCGGGGAACTATGGCTACACCTTC
TRBJ2-3 TRBV4-2 TRBD2 few CASSQVWTSGGAGDTQYF TGTGCCAGCAGCCAAGTATGGACTAGCGGGGGGGCGGGAGATACGCAGTATTTT
TRBJ2-7 TRBV27 TRBD1 . CASSPDRVYEQYF TGTGCCAGCAGTCCCGACAGGGTCTACGAGCAGTACTTC
TRBJ2-3 TRBV9 . . CASSVGSGAPLYDTQYF TGTGCCAGCAGCGTAGGGTCAGGGGCTCCATTGTACGATACGCAGTATTTT